This is a list of T cell receptor beta chains from one sample in a study of regulatory T cells in long-lasting Graves disease. TCRdb processed the multiplex PCR reads anew with MiXCR; each CDR3 protein has one entry. The table shows around 480,000 distinct CDR3 sequences, with more than 15% occurring only once. These data were also filed under a second study, of T cells in Graves' hyperthyroidism and ophthalmopathy.

Sequencing used peripheral blood mononuclear cells (PBMCs), obtained at new diagnosis, from a patient treated with antithyroid drugs. The receptor source for this set is a woman aged 40 to 65 with Graves disease. Both conserved end residues are part of each CDR3. The D gene is left open where the match is weak. Not all rows give a size; the values are once, few, many and, for expanded clones, a class.

>few|TRBJ1-4|TRBV19|TRBD1
TGTGCCAGCAGGGGGTTGCGGACTAATGAAAAACTGTTTTTT
CASRGLRTNEKLFF
>many|TRBJ1-4|TRBV2|TRBD1
TGTGCCAGCAGGCAACAGGGGCTTAATGAAAAACTGTTTTTT
CASRQQGLNEKLFF
>many|TRBJ1-1|TRBV12-3/TRBV12-4|-
TGTGCCAGCAGTCCTCAGGGACCGAACACTGAAGCTTTCTTT
CASSPQGPNTEAFF
>few|TRBJ1-2|TRBV20-1|-
TGCAGTCTCCGGTATGGCTACACCTTC
CSLRYGYTF
>many|TRBJ1-2|TRBV6-1|-
TGTGCCAGCAGTCCGTCACTTAGGGGCTACACCTTC
CASSPSLRGYTF
>-|TRBJ2-5|TRBV18|TRBD1
TGTGCCAGCTCACCCCGGGACAGGGAGGGTCAAGAGACCCAGTACTTC
CASSPRDREGQETQYF
>many|TRBJ2-3|TRBV12-3/TRBV12-4|-
TGTGCCAGCAGTCCCCGGGGGCCACCGCACGGGGATACGCAGTATTTT
CASSPRGPPHGDTQYF
>many|TRBJ1-5|TRBV7-9|-
TGTGCCAGCAGCTTAACTGCGGGGCAGCCCCAGCATTTT
CASSLTAGQPQHF
>many|TRBJ1-4|TRBV20-1|-
TGCAGTGCTAGAGATTTGGGACTTGGTAATGAAAAACTGTTTTTT
CSARDLGLGNEKLFF
>-|TRBJ1-2|TRBV2|-
TGTGCCAGCAGTACCGTAGCTAACTATGGCTACACCTTC
CASSTVANYGYTF
>-|TRBJ2-1|TRBV13|TRBD2
TGTGCCAGCAGCTTAGGCCTAGCGGGGACCTACAATGAGCAGTTCTTC
CASSLGLAGTYNEQFF
>-|TRBJ2-7|TRBV5-5|-
TGTGCCAGCAGCTTGGAGGTTGCGGGTGCCTACGAGCAGTACTTC
CASSLEVAGAYEQYF
>-|TRBJ2-5|TRBV6-2/TRBV6-3|TRBD1
TGTGCCAGCAGTACAGGGGGAAAAGAGACCCAGTACTTC
CASSTGGKETQYF
>many|TRBJ2-3|TRBV2|-
TGTGCCAGCACCCCGCCTTGGGACCTAGTCACAGATACGCAGTATTTT
CASTPPWDLVTDTQYF
>-|TRBJ1-2|TRBV20-1|-
TGCAGTGCTACTCCCCGGGGCGGCCCCTGGGACTATGGCTACACCTTC
CSATPRGGPWDYGYTF
>many|TRBJ2-3|TRBV2|TRBD1
TGTGCCAGCAGTCTTGGACAGGGGAGCACAGATACGCAGTATTTT
CASSLGQGSTDTQYF